Below, 23 T cell receptor beta chains from the same sample are listed, as sequenced in a study of blood T cell repertoires in COVID-19. Assay: immunoSEQ multiplex PCR; the TCRdb copy retains only in-frame clones and omits some. The data hold some 140,000 clones, with more than 70% observed a single time. The sequenced sample was PBMCs or T cells enriched from blood (not recorded which). The receptors derive from a man aged 40-49 years with acute COVID-19.

The V call is TRBV11-3, the J call TRBJ2-3; 8 nucleotides match TRBD1. Germline V gene lookup returns CDR1 SGHNT and CDR2 YENEEA. With 4 bases clipped from V and 5 bases from J, the junction kept 11 bases outside the gene matches. This CDR3 region has 16 residues. In nucleotides, the CDR3 is TGTGCCAGCAGCTCTGGACAGGGACAATTTATAGATACGCAGTATTTT. Its protein is CASSSGQGQFIDTQYF.

This chain's CDR3 is CASSPEVTEAFF. The CDR3 DNA follows: TGTGCCAGCTCACCCGAGGTGACTGAAGCTTTCTTT. The genes are TRBV18 and TRBJ1-1; no firm D call. The CDR3 has 12 residues. The V gene lost 3 bases and the J gene lost 5 bases, with 7 bases spanning the gap. CDR1 is KGHSH, CDR2 LQKENI, per germline. The whole variable domain, filled in from reference TRBV18 and TRBJ1-1, reads NAGVMQNPRHLVRRRGQEARLRCSPMKGHSHVYWYRQLPEEGLKFMVYLQKENIIDESGMPKERFSAEFPKEGPSILRIQQVVRGDSAAYFCASSPEVTEAFFGQGTRLTVV.

J is TRBJ1-3 and V is TRBV7-2; possibly TRBD1 for D (5 bases). The germline V and J ends were trimmed by 1 base and 1 base, with 11 bases remaining between them. Germline CDR1 and CDR2: SGHTA and FQGNSA. There are 16 residues in the CDR3. In nucleotides, the CDR3 is TGTGCCAGCAGCTTAGGTGGCAGGGCTTCTGGAAACACCATATATTTT. Amino acid sequence: CASSLGGRASGNTIYF.

The rearrangement links TRBV19 to TRBJ1-1, with 9 bases aligning to TRBD1. The V segment lost 5 bases and the J segment 1 base; nucleotides outside the gene matches: 5. The CDR3 is 15 residues long. The germline gives CDR1 LNHDA, CDR2 SQIVND (reference sequence). The DNA for the CDR3 is TGTGCCAGTAGTCAACAGGGGGCTGGGAACACTGAAGCTTTCTTT. Protein product: CASSQQGAGNTEAFF.

V gene TRBV2 combines with J gene TRBJ1-6; tentative D call: TRBD1 (5 bases). The CDR3 is made up of 15 amino acids. Germline V gene lookup returns CDR1 SNHLY and CDR2 FYNNEI. V lost 6 bases to trimming and J lost 6 bases, with 15 bases between them. CDR3 region: CASRGGLESNSPLHF. CDR3 DNA sequence: TGTGCCAGCAGGGGGGGACTGGAGTCTAATTCACCCCTCCACTTT.

The gene calls are TRBV9 and TRBJ2-2; D is possibly TRBD1 (6 bases). The CDR3 contains 15 residues. Germline loops: CDR1 SGDLS, CDR2 YYNGEE. V lost 2 bases to trimming and J lost 4 bases, with 12 bases between them. CDR3 sequence reads: CASSVRGLSTGELFF. CDR3 sequence (DNA): TGTGCCAGCAGCGTCAGGGGTCTAAGCACCGGGGAGCTGTTTTTT.

The J gene is TRBJ2-7, the V gene TRBV19, with 7 bases that match TRBD2. With 3 bases clipped from V and 7 bases from J, the junction kept 3 bases outside the gene matches. The germline CDR1 and CDR2 sequences are LNHDA and SQIVND (reference sequence). The CDR3 length is 12 residues. CDR3 DNA sequence: TGTGCCAGTAGTATTTCGGGGGGAGAGCAGTACTTC. It specifies CASSISGGEQYF.

This chain links TRBV7-9 with TRBJ2-3; D call uncertain. This CDR3 contains 13 residues. Deletions cut 0 bases from V and 4 bases from J, with 5 bases between. Germline CDR1 reads SEHNR; CDR2 reads FQNEAQ (reference sequence). The CDR3 protein is CASSLAQADTQYF. DNA for the CDR3: TGTGCCAGCAGCTTAGCGCAGGCAGATACGCAGTATTTT.

This rearrangement joins TRBV6-5 to TRBJ1-1, with D hard to call. The CDR3 spans 13 residues. With 5 bases removed from V and 0 bases from J, the gap between germline ends came to 7 bases. Germline assignment: CDR1 MNHEY and CDR2 SVGAGI. This chain's CDR3 is CASSQQLNTEAFF. CDR3 nucleotide sequence: TGTGCCAGCAGTCAACAGCTGAACACTGAAGCTTTCTTT.

J is TRBJ2-1 and V is TRBV3-1 (or the pseudogene TRBV3-2); TRBD2 aligns across 10 bases. The germline V gene has CDR1 LGHDT and CDR2 YNNKEL (reference sequence). The CDR3 contains 21 residues. The V segment lost 4 bases and the J segment 0 bases; nucleotides outside the gene matches: 18. CDR3 bases: TGTGCCAGCAGCCCTTTCCCAATTCGTAGCGGGAGGCTAGGCTCCTACAATGAGCAGTTCTTC. Its protein product is CASSPFPIRSGRLGSYNEQFF.

This clone was recorded a few times. The J gene is TRBJ1-5, the V gene TRBV21-1. TRBV21-1 is deemed a pseudogene. The CDR3 extends over 15 amino acids. The CDR3 is CASSDPPGEDQPQHF. The CDR3 nucleotides read TGTGCCAGCAGCGATCCCCCCGGGGAGGATCAGCCCCAGCATTTT.

This clone has more than one count but fewer than ten. In nucleotides, the CDR3 is TGTGCCAGCAGCGCGCAGGTGAACTACGAGCAGTACTTC. This translates into CASSAQVNYEQYF. V gene TRBV7-9 combines with J gene TRBJ2-7; D unclear. The V gene lost 5 bases and the J gene lost 3 bases, with 11 bases spanning the gap. CDR1 is SEHNR, CDR2 FQNEAQ, per germline (reference sequence). The CDR3 runs to 13 residues.

The V and J genes are TRBV4-1 and TRBJ1-4; 8 nucleotides align to TRBD1. Germline V gives CDR1 MGHRA, CDR2 YSYEKL. This CDR3 has 18 amino acids. The V gene end was trimmed by 0 bases and the J gene end by 3 bases; junction bases not matched to a gene: 9. CDR3 bases: TGCGCCAGCAGCCAAGATTGGGCAGGGGGCCTAGCTAATGAAAAACTGTTTTTT. This sequence encodes CASSQDWAGGLANEKLFF.

The gene calls are TRBV6-1 and TRBJ1-6; D is uncertain. This CDR3 region has 13 residues. Trimming cost V 3 bases and J 9 bases, with 9 bases left between them. Germline V CDR1 and CDR2: MNHNS, SASEGT. DNA for the CDR3: TGTGCCAGCAGTGATGTCCCCGGTTCACCCCTCCACTTT. Protein sequence: CASSDVPGSPLHF.

This clone was counted only a few times. J is TRBJ2-1 and V is TRBV7-9; 8 nucleotides line up with TRBD2. This CDR3 contains 16 residues. V lost 5 bases and J lost 4; bases outside the gene matches: 10. The germline V gene has CDR1 SEHNR and CDR2 FQNEAQ (reference sequence). The CDR3 spells CASSPPRREGYNEQFF. The CDR3 coding sequence is TGTGCCAGCAGCCCCCCCCGCCGGGAGGGGTACAATGAGCAGTTCTTC.

CDR3 in amino acids: CASSLSTGVGRTEAFF. The CDR3, as DNA: TGCGCCAGCAGCTTGTCAACGGGGGTGGGGAGGACTGAAGCTTTCTTT. The rearrangement joins TRBV5-1 to TRBJ1-1; possibly TRBD1 for D (5 bases). Trimming left V 1 base short and J 5 bases short, with 18 bases between. The CDR3 is made up of 16 amino acids. Germline assignment: CDR1 SGHRS and CDR2 YFSETQ.

The V gene is TRBV10-3, the J gene TRBJ1-3; 8 positions match TRBD1. The germline V gene has CDR1 ENHRY and CDR2 SYGVKD. V lost 10 bases and J lost 7; bases outside the gene matches: 12. The CDR3 spans 14 residues. This CDR3 reads CATSGGVGGNTIYF. The DNA of the CDR3 is TGTGCCACATCAGGGGGCGTAGGTGGGAACACCATATATTTT.

This clone was detected only a few times. The chain is built from TRBV18 and TRBJ1-5; D uncertain. Trimming took 3 bases from V and 11 from J, leaving 20 bases between them. The CDR3 length is 15 residues. The germline gives CDR1 KGHSH, CDR2 LQKENI. The CDR3 spells CASSPSPGLGESQHF. CDR3 sequence (DNA): TGTGCCAGCTCACCGTCGCCGGGCCTCGGGGAGTCCCAGCATTTT.

The chain has TRBV24-1 and TRBJ2-3; 7 positions agree with TRBD2. Germline V gives CDR1 KGHDR, CDR2 SFDVKD. The CDR3 is 18 residues long. V shed 4 bases and J 2 bases; nucleotides not matched to a gene: 14. The CDR3 DNA follows: TGTGCCACCAGTGACTCGTTACCCAGGGAGGGGAACACAGATACGCAGTATTTT. Residues: CATSDSLPREGNTDTQYF.

The DNA of the CDR3 is TGTGCCAGCAGCCACGGACAGGGGGATCAGCCCCAGCATTTT. Translated, it gives CASSHGQGDQPQHF. The chain is built from TRBV9 and TRBJ1-5; TRBD1 aligns across 10 bases. The germline V gene encodes CDR1 SGDLS and CDR2 YYNGEE. The CDR3 has 14 residues. Trimming cost V 4 bases and J 5 bases; bases outside gene matches: 3. Using reference TRBV9 and TRBJ1-5 for the parts outside the CDR3, the full variable domain is DSGVTQTPKHLITATGQRVTLRCSPRSGDLSVYWYQQSLDQGLQFLIQYYNGEERAKGNILERFSAQQFPDLHSELNLSSLELGDSALYFCASSHGQGDQPQHFGDGTRLSIL.

The chain has TRBV28 and TRBJ1-6; D unresolved. The V end was cut by 6 bases, the J end by 7 bases, with 4 bases between. The CDR3 runs to 11 residues. Per the germline V gene, CDR1 is MDHEN and CDR2 is SYDVKM. The CDR3 sequence: CASSQNSPLHF. DNA for the CDR3: TGTGCCAGCAGCCAAAATTCACCCCTCCACTTT. Full variable domain (remainder filled in from reference TRBV28 and TRBJ1-6): DVKVTQSSRYLVKRTGEKVFLECVQDMDHENMFWYRQDPGLGLRLIYFSYDVKMKEKGDIPEGYSVSREKKERFSLILESASTNQTSMYLCASSQNSPLHFGNGTRLTVT.

The rearrangement links TRBV27 to TRBJ1-2, with TRBD1 identical over 10 bases. Germline values: CDR1 MNHEY, CDR2 SMNVEV (reference sequence). With 5 bases clipped from V and 7 bases from J, the junction kept 4 bases outside the gene matches. This CDR3 has 13 amino acids. The CDR3 DNA is TGTGCCAGCAGTCAGGACAGGGGGGGTGGCTACACCTTC. It codes for CASSQDRGGGYTF.

The gene calls are TRBV11-2 and TRBJ2-1; TRBD2 agrees at 10 bases. V dropped 8 bases and J dropped 0; count of bases not matched to a gene: 4. The CDR3 is made up of 15 amino acids. Germline lookup yields CDR1 SGHAT and CDR2 FQNNGV. The CDR3 loop reads CASLAGAFSYNEQFF. Here the CDR3 DNA reads TGTGCCAGCCTAGCGGGGGCCTTCTCCTACAATGAGCAGTTCTTC.